Sequencing of this T cell receptor beta chain was carried out in a study of response to subunit inactivated influenza vaccine. Broader study findings: Few additional T cells are recruited per seasonal influenza vaccination, authors suggested.

TCRdb re-derived calls from the RT-PCR reads in MiXCR, one entry per CDR3 protein. The top ten hold about 10% of the sample, which has hundreds of thousands of distinct CDR3 sequences, approximately 12% seen once. The germline V gene encodes CDR1 MDHEN and CDR2 SYDVKM. V was pared by 6 bases and J by 7 bases, with 12 bases between. The CDR3 extends over 13 amino acids. Remarks on this clonotype: Its antigen is unidentified.

This specimen consisted of PBMCs from blood, obtained on the day of vaccination. The gene calls are TRBV28 and TRBJ1-4; the D gene is possibly TRBD1 (6 bases). The sequence came from a man aged 45-60 years who received an inactivated influenza vaccine. Here the CDR3 reads CASRRGFSEKLFF. CDR3 nucleotides: TGTGCCAGCAGGAGGGGGTTTAGTGAAAAACTGTTTTTT.